This T cell receptor (beta chain) emerged from a study of T-cell reconstitution after alpha-beta-depleted transplantation in children (dated by TCRdb to the mid-2010s). Study-level background: T-cell immune reconstitution after TCRalphabeta/CD19-depleted allogeneic hematopoietic cell transplantation in children was quantitatively tracked in the study by means of TCR repertoire profiling. The study at large found these results: The high TCRbeta diversity at day 60 in some patients was ascribed to recipient T cells and intrathymic progenitors that had survived conditioning. The frequencies of hyperexpanded clones fell over the following months, and after one year, T-cell counts and TCRbeta diversity were mostly attributed to newly produced T cells. The apparently early recovery of alphabetaT-cell counts about two months after transplant reportedly depended on only several hundred rapidly expanded clones that came from non-depleted graft cells.

This clonotype was recorded many times. Its antigen is still unknown. No much larger clone exists at a distance of one base, and base qualities are not known. Reading from cysteine to phenylalanine, the CDR3 counts 16 amino acids. Here the CDR3 DNA is all that survives: 48 bases in frame from base 1. The germline V and J ends show losses of 5 bases and 4 bases respectively, and no gene match explains 6 bases of the junction. What this sample's treatment or condition label stands for: allogeneic hematopoietic cell transplantation with graft depleted of TCRalphabeta T cells and CD19 B cells. Transplant recipients were children who received TCRalphabeta/CD19-depleted allogeneic hematopoietic cell grafts. Libraries were constructed by PCR. These reads were obtained on an Illumina HiSeq 2500. Molecular barcoding was employed in the preparation of TCR libraries, with unique molecular identifiers being used to normalize TCRbeta repertoire quantification. TCRdb reprocessed the public reads (quality trimming at Q25 with fastp, clone calling with MiXCR) and kept in-frame beta chains. Rows with one shared CDR3 protein collapse into an entry with the most common genes and DNA. This sample has about 200,000 distinct CDR3 sequences in its table, and approximately 6.3% of those were observed once. The ten largest make up 4.5% to 6.5% of the sample.

The receptor comes from a boy between 2 and 15 years old with acute lymphoblastic leukemia, due to receive a stem cell transplant. The rearrangement joined TRBV12-3 or TRBV12-4 to TRBJ1-3; the central 12 bases match TRBD1. The sequencing here drew on PBMCs, taken before TCRalphabeta/CD19-depleted stem cell transplant. The CDR3 protein sequence reads: CASSPGTGGNGNTIYF. The sequenced DNA: TGTGCCAGCAGTCCCGGGACAGGGGGCAACGGAAACACCATATATTTT.